This T cell receptor beta chain is from a study of blood T cells in healthy people across ages. The overall study: About one barcoded beta molecule per two T cells came from capture by template switching.

General study points: Significant beta diversity loss was already apparent by age approximately 37, declining roughly linearly.

On this clonotype itself: Its antigen is not identified.

A second roughly 6 to 11 cycle PCR used barcoded and J-beta primers. In TCRdb, the 5' RACE reads were re-called with MiXCR into one record per CDR3 protein. The repertoire has 700,000 to 950,000 distinct CDR3 sequences, roughly 60% of them found once; the top ten carry 20% to 25%. Sequenced: blood. The receptor was isolated from a young man in good health.

Written as DNA, the CDR3 is TGTGCCAGCAGGGCGCGGGGCAGGGGATGGGATCAGCCCCAGCATTTT. Its protein is CASRARGRGWDQPQHF. V usage is TRBV6-1 and J usage is TRBJ1-5; perhaps TRBD1 as D (6 bases). The V gene lost 6 bases and the J gene lost 5 bases, with 20 bases spanning the gap. Germline CDR1 MNHNS, CDR2 SASEGT. This CDR3 is built from 16 residues.